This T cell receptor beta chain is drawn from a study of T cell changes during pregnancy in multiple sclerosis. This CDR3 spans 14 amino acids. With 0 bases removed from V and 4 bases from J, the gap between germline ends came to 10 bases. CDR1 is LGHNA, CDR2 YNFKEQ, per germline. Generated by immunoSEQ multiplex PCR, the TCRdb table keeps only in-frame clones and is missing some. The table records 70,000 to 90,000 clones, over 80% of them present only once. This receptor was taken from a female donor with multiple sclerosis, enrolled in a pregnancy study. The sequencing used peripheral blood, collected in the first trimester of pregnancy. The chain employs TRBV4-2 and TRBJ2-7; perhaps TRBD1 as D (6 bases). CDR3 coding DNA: TGTGCCAGCAGCCAAGACAGGGGTTTTTACGAGCAGTACTTC. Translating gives CASSQDRGFYEQYF.